This TCR beta chain was recorded in a study of cytomegalovirus exposure and HLA in healthy donors. Notes on the study in general: Researchers had no immune exposure information except CMV serostatus available. In a later analysis, a genetic analysis reported fewer productive-TCR N-insertions in an Asian-associated ancestry cluster than the cohort average.

The CDR3 covers 15 residues. Germline CDR1 MDHEN, CDR2 SYDVKM. The trim removed 2 bases at V and 8 bases at J, leaving 6 bases unmatched. It was healthy bone marrow donors who served as donors. The PCR used 60 Vbeta and 13 Jbeta primers. Assay used: immunoSEQ multiplex PCR; TCRdb lists only in-frame clones, some missing. This table holds 150,000 or so clones, 70% to 80% found once. A remark on this clone: What it binds is unknown.

The receptor's source is a man younger than 35 in good health and CMV-seropositive. This chain joins TRBV28 and TRBJ1-4, with 9 bases fitting TRBD1. Sequencing input: PBMCs. The DNA for the CDR3 is TGTGCCAGCAGTTTAGGGACAGGGAGTAGGGAAAAACTGTTTTTT. Protein sequence: CASSLGTGSREKLFF.